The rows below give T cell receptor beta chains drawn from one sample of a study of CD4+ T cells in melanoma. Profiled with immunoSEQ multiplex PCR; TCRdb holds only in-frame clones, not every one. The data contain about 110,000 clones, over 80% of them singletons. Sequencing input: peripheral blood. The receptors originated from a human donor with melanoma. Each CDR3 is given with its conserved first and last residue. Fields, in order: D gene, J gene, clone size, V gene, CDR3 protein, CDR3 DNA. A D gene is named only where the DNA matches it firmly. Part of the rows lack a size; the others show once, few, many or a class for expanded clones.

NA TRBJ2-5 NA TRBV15 CATSRDQGETQYF TGTGCCACCAGCAGGGATCAGGGAGAGACCCAGTACTTC
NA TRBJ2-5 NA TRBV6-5 CASRDHGAETQYF TGTGCCAGCAGAGACCATGGGGCGGAGACCCAGTACTTC
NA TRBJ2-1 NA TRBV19 CASTIDRQGGDEQFF TGTGCCAGTACCATAGACCGACAGGGCGGGGATGAGCAGTTCTTC
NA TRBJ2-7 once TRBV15 CATSRDKSYEQYF TGTGCCACCAGCAGAGATAAGTCCTACGAGCAGTACTTC
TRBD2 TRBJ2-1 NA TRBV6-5 CASSPSGGAGNEQFF TGTGCCAGCAGTCCTAGCGGGGGGGCCGGGAATGAGCAGTTCTTC
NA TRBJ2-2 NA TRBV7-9 CASSRTDLTGELFF TGTGCCAGCAGCCGGACAGATCTCACCGGGGAGCTGTTTTTT
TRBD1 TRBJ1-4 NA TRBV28 CASSQGGDFEKLFF TGTGCCAGCAGTCAGGGGGGGGATTTTGAAAAACTGTTTTTT
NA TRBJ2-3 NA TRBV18 CASSPPGSTDTQYF TGTGCCAGCTCACCACCAGGCAGCACAGATACGCAGTATTTT
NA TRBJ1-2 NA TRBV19 CASSIAQGPQYGYTF TGTGCCAGTAGTATAGCGCAGGGGCCCCAATATGGCTACACCTTC
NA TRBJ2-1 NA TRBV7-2 CASSLGGRPIDEQFF TGTGCCAGCAGCCTCGGGGGGCGACCCATCGATGAGCAGTTCTTC
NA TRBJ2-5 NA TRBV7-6 CASSLDEQLAIQETQYF TGTGCCAGCAGCTTAGACGAACAACTAGCTATCCAAGAGACCCAGTACTTC
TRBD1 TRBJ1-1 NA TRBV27 CASSFRTGEAFF TGTGCCAGCAGTTTTCGGACAGGGGAAGCTTTCTTT
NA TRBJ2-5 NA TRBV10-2 CASSSPDRLGAQYF TGCGCCAGCTCGAGTCCCGACAGGCTGGGGGCCCAGTACTTC
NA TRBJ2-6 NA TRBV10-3 CAINTGTDNSGANVLTF TGTGCCATCAATACCGGGACGGATAACTCTGGGGCCAACGTCCTGACTTTC
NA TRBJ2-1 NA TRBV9 CASSPRVGASYNEQFF TGTGCCAGCAGCCCTCGCGTCGGGGCCTCCTACAATGAGCAGTTCTTC
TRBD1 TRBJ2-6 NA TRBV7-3 CASSQGGGQGLSGANVLTF TGTGCCAGCAGCCAGGGGGGGGGACAGGGGCTCTCTGGGGCCAACGTCCTGACTTTC
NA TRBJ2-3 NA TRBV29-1 CSVDTGYEDTQYF TGCAGCGTTGATACAGGGTATGAAGATACGCAGTATTTT
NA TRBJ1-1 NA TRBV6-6 CASTGGGTEAFF TGTGCCAGCACGGGGGGGGGCACTGAAGCTTTCTTT
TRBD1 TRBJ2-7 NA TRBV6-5 CASSYSRDRGYEQYF TGTGCCAGCAGTTACTCGAGGGACAGGGGCTACGAGCAGTACTTC
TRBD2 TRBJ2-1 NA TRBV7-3 CASSPRTSGRGNEQFF TGTGCCAGCAGCCCTCGGACTAGCGGGAGAGGTAATGAGCAGTTCTTC
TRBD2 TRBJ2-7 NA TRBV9 CASSPISGMHEQYF TGTGCCAGCAGCCCCATTAGCGGGATGCACGAGCAGTACTTC
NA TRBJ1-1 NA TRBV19 CASMVRESMNTEAFF TGTGCCAGTATGGTCAGGGAATCAATGAACACTGAAGCTTTCTTT
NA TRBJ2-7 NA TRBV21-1 CASSKSLPGVQPEQYF TGTGCCAGCAGCAAATCACTGCCGGGGGTACAACCCGAGCAGTACTTC
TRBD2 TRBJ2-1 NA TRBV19 CASSIGGGRSYNEQFF TGTGCCAGTAGTATCGGGGGGGGCCGCTCCTACAATGAGCAGTTCTTC
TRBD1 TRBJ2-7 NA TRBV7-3 CASSLIQGGGEQYF TGTGCCAGCAGCTTAATACAGGGGGGTGGCGAGCAGTACTTC
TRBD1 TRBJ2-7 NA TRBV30 CAWSVGGTGTGQYF TGTGCCTGGAGTGTAGGGGGGACAGGGACGGGGCAGTACTTC
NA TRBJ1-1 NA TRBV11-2 CASSSDTRRAEAFF TGTGCCAGCTCGTCGGACACCCGAAGGGCTGAAGCTTTCTTT
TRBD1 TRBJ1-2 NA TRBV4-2 CASSQEGRQQGFYGYTF TGTGCCAGCAGCCAAGAAGGGCGGCAACAGGGGTTCTATGGCTACACCTTC
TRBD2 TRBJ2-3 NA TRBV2 CASSLGTNTDTQYF TGTGCCAGCAGCCTCGGGACTAACACAGATACGCAGTATTTT
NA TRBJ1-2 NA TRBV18 CASSQGMDGYTF TGTGCCAGCTCACAAGGGATGGATGGCTACACCTTC
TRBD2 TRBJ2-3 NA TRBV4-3 CASSQEAGVDTQYF TGCGCCAGCAGCCAAGAGGCGGGAGTGGATACGCAGTATTTT
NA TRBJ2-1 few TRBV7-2 CASSPTGASSYNEQFF TGTGCCAGCAGCCCCACGGGGGCCAGCTCCTACAATGAGCAGTTCTTC
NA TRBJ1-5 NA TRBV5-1 CASSLAVNQPQHF TGCGCCAGCAGCTTAGCAGTCAATCAGCCCCAGCATTTT
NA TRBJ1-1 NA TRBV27 CASRTSEVRTEAFF TGTGCCAGCAGAACATCAGAGGTACGTACTGAAGCTTTCTTT
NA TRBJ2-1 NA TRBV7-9 CASSLVLAANEQFF TGTGCCAGCAGCTTAGTCCTTGCGGCCAATGAGCAGTTCTTC
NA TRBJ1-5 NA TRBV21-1 CASSEGVNCNQPQHF TGTGCCAGCAGCGAGGGAGTGAACTGCAATCAGCCCCAGCATTTT
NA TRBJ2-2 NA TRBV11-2 CASSRGLENTGELFF TGTGCCAGCAGCCGGGGACTCGAAAACACCGGGGAGCTGTTTTTT
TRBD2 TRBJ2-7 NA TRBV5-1 CASSLGAGVYEQYF TGCGCCAGCAGCTTGGGAGCGGGGGTCTACGAGCAGTACTTC
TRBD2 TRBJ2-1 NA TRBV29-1 CSVGIRVSGRLNEQFF TGCAGCGTCGGGATTAGGGTTAGCGGGAGGTTAAATGAGCAGTTCTTC
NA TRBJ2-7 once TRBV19 CASSVSDGRIYEQYF TGTGCCAGTAGTGTTTCCGACGGAAGAATCTACGAGCAGTACTTC
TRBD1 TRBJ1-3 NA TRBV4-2 CASSITGTASGNTIYF TGTGCCAGCAGCATCACCGGGACAGCCTCTGGAAACACCATATATTTT
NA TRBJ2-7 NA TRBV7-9 CASSLAGASTYEQYF TGTGCCAGCAGCTTAGCGGGAGCTTCCACCTACGAGCAGTACTTC
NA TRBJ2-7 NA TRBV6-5 CASSYLAGYEQYF TGTGCCAGCAGTTACCTCGCGGGATACGAGCAGTACTTC
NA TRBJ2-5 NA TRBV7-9 CASSQDGRDTETQYF TGTGCCAGCAGCCAGGACGGGAGAGACACAGAGACCCAGTACTTC
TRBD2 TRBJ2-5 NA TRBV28 CASSLGGLVALRTQYF TGTGCCAGCAGTCTAGGGGGACTAGTGGCCTTGAGGACCCAGTACTTC
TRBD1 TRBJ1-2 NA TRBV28 CASSSPAGQGYFDYGYTF TGTGCCAGCAGTTCCCCCGCGGGACAGGGGTACTTCGACTATGGCTACACCTTC
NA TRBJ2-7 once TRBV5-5 CASSGDLLHW TGTGCCAGCAGCGGGGACCTTCTACATTGG
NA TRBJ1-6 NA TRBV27 CASSLQENSPLHF TGTGCCAGCAGTCTACAGGAAAATTCACCCCTCCACTTT
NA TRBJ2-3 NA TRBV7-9 CASSMTASTDTQYF TGTGCCAGCAGCATGACAGCTAGCACAGATACGCAGTATTTT
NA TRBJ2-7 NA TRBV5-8 CASSFPGSYEQYF TGTGCCAGCAGCTTCCCAGGGTCCTACGAGCAGTACTTC
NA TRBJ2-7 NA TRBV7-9 CASSHRAVQEQYF TGTGCCAGCAGCCACCGGGCGGTGCAAGAGCAGTACTTC
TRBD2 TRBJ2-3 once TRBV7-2 CASRLSGGADTQYF TGTGCCAGCAGACTCAGCGGGGGGGCAGATACGCAGTATTTT
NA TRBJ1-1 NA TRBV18 CASSARQANEAFF TGTGCCAGCTCAGCGAGACAGGCCAATGAAGCTTTCTTT